Listed here are 26 T cell receptor beta chains from one sample, sequenced in a study of blood T cell repertoires in COVID-19 (dated by TCRdb to the early 2020s). Libraries were built with the immunoSEQ multiplex PCR assay. TCRdb retrieved this table from immuneACCESS and kept in-frame rearrangements only. Not all clones are present; in checked studies, unresolved V genes account for under half, and no reason is known for the remainder. This sample gives tens of thousands of clones in total; 88% of them show up just once. The ten largest clones capture roughly 3% of the sample. Sequencing used peripheral blood. The source is a middle-aged man with active COVID-19.

This clone appeared once. The gene calls are TRBV5-1 and TRBJ2-2; TRBD1 is a possible D gene (5 bases). The CDR3 has 14 amino acids. V was shortened by 2 bases and J by 5 bases, with 10 bases between the two germline ends. CDR1 SGHRS and CDR2 YFSETQ come from the germline V gene. CDR3 sequence: CASSFRQPTGELFF. CDR3 DNA: TGCGCCAGCAGCTTCAGACAGCCGACCGGGGAGCTGTTTTTT.

V usage is TRBV6-5 and J usage is TRBJ1-2; possibly TRBD1 for D (6 bases). CDR3 size: 13 residues. V was cut by 6 bases and J by 6 bases, with 14 bases left in between. CDR1 is MNHEY, CDR2 SVGAGI, per germline. CDR3 coding DNA: TGTGCCAGCAGCCGGGACACCCGGCATGGCTACACCTTC. This codes for CASSRDTRHGYTF.

The chain recombines TRBV7-9 with TRBJ2-1; TRBD2 aligns across 11 bases. The CDR3 contains 18 residues. V shed 1 base, J shed 0 bases, and the junction held 5 bases outside the gene matches. Germline V gene sequence: CDR1 SEHNR, CDR2 FQNEAQ (reference sequence). CDR3 DNA sequence: TGTGCCAGCAGCTTAGGGGCTAGCGGGAGGTACTCCTACAATGAGCAGTTCTTC. Its translation is CASSLGASGRYSYNEQFF.

The chain has TRBV4-1 and TRBJ1-5; weak D call: TRBD1 (6 bases). Trimming removed 3 bases at V and 1 base at J, with 10 bases between. The CDR3 has 15 amino acids. Germline assignment: CDR1 MGHRA and CDR2 YSYEKL. CDR3 coding DNA: TGCGCCAGCAGCCAGGACAGTGGCAGCAATCAGCCCCAGCATTTT. Protein: CASSQDSGSNQPQHF.

The V call is TRBV10-3, the J call TRBJ1-1, with 12 bases matching TRBD1. Germline-derived CDR1 and CDR2 are ENHRY and SYGVKD. J gave up 3 bases and V 3 bases, and 8 bases lay outside the gene matches. This CDR3 contains 17 residues. The CDR3 DNA reads TGTGCCATCAGTGACGGGACAGGGGGCTTTAGGGACACTGAAGCTTTCTTT. It is translated as CAISDGTGGFRDTEAFF.

The chain joins TRBV18 to TRBJ2-7; D gene uncertain. Germline V gives CDR1 KGHSH, CDR2 LQKENI. The CDR3 is 12 residues long. Trimming left V 3 bases short and J 3 bases short, with 6 bases between. Here the CDR3 DNA reads TGTGCCAGCTCACCTAATCGCTACGAGCAGTACTTC. This codes for CASSPNRYEQYF.

V and J are TRBV5-6 and TRBJ1-5, with TRBD1 as a possible D gene (6 bases). The CDR3 covers 13 residues. The germline V gene has CDR1 SGHDT and CDR2 YYEEEE. Trimming cost V 2 bases and J 7 bases, with 10 bases left between them. Here the CDR3 reads CASSLQGRQPQHF. The CDR3 DNA sequence: TGTGCCAGCAGCTTACAGGGAAGACAGCCCCAGCATTTT.

There are a few counts of this clone. CDR3 amino acids: CASSLEGRREDEQFF. The CDR3, as DNA: TGTGCCAGCAGCCTAGAGGGGAGGCGGGAAGATGAGCAGTTCTTC. The rearrangement joins TRBV7-9 to TRBJ2-1, with D possibly being TRBD2 (6 bases). Germline V gene data show CDR1 as SEHNR and CDR2 as FQNEAQ (reference sequence). Trimming cost V 5 bases and J 8 bases, with 19 bases left between them. This CDR3 is built from 15 residues.

The chain recombines TRBV7-2 with TRBJ1-6, with 8 nucleotides matching TRBD1. CDR3 length: 15 amino acids. Germline V gene sequence: CDR1 SGHTA, CDR2 FQGNSA. With V trimmed by 1 base and J by 11 bases, 7 bases remained unmatched. CDR3 sequence reads: CASSLVDRVSAPLHF. CDR3 nucleotides: TGTGCCAGCAGCTTAGTGGACAGGGTTTCGGCACCCCTCCACTTT.

The V and J genes are TRBV29-1 and TRBJ2-1, with TRBD1 matching over 7 bases. Per germline, CDR1 SQVTM and CDR2 ANQGSEA. This CDR3 is 14 amino acids long. V gave up 4 bases and J gave up 10 bases; unmatched junction bases: 13. CDR3 in DNA: TGCAGCGTTGTGGGGCCCAGACAGGGTACCGAGCAGTTCTTC. This gives the protein CSVVGPRQGTEQFF.

The rearrangement joins TRBV7-3 to TRBJ2-7, with a weak D call TRBD1 (5 bases). This CDR3 region has 15 residues. V was pared by 0 bases and J by 3 bases, with 12 bases between. From germline, CDR1 is SGHTA and CDR2 FQGTGA. The CDR3 coding sequence is TGTGCCAGCAGCTTAACCCCAGGGAAGAACTACGAGCAGTACTTC. Translating gives CASSLTPGKNYEQYF.

J is TRBJ2-3 and V is TRBV6-5; 7 bases are shared with TRBD2. With V trimmed by 11 bases and J by 2 bases, 7 bases remained unmatched. Per germline, CDR1 MNHEY and CDR2 SVGAGI. The CDR3 covers 13 residues. CDR3 DNA sequence: TGTGCCGGAGGGGACTACTCCACAGATACGCAGTATTTT. It translates to CAGGDYSTDTQYF.

J is TRBJ1-5 and V is TRBV20-1, with a weak D call TRBD1 (6 bases). The CDR3 extends over 14 amino acids. V was pared by 3 bases and J by 4 bases, with 13 bases between. Germline CDR1 DFQATT, CDR2 SNEGSKA (reference sequence). CDR3 residues: CSASSRGKNQPQHF. CDR3 bases: TGCAGTGCTAGTAGCAGGGGAAAGAATCAGCCCCAGCATTTT.

The chain is built from TRBV7-9 and TRBJ2-2, with 8 bases that match TRBD1. The junction had 6 bases not matched to a gene; V was cut back by 2 bases and J by 4 bases. Per germline, CDR1 SEHNR and CDR2 FQNEAQ (reference sequence). CDR3 length: 16 residues. CDR3 region: CASSLTRQGRTGELFF. Written as DNA, the CDR3 is TGTGCCAGCAGCTTAACTAGACAGGGGCGCACCGGGGAGCTGTTTTTT.

The rearrangement links TRBV19 to TRBJ2-2, with 8 bases identical to TRBD2. CDR1 is LNHDA, CDR2 SQIVND, per germline (reference sequence). Losses at the gene ends were 9 bases for V and 7 bases for J; bases not matched to a gene: 19. The CDR3 totals 17 residues. The CDR3 region is CASSPLRGGRGGGELFF. The DNA for the CDR3 is TGTGCCAGCAGTCCCCTCCGGGGGGGGAGAGGGGGCGGGGAGCTGTTTTTT.

The chain combines TRBV6-5 with TRBJ2-2; TRBD2 matches at 9 bases. The CDR3 runs 16 residues. The germline CDR1 and CDR2 sequences are MNHEY and SVGAGI. V lost 0 bases, J lost 5 bases, and 4 bases stayed unmatched. CDR3 in amino acids: CASSYSSGRITGELFF. CDR3 DNA: TGTGCCAGCAGTTACTCTAGCGGGAGAATAACCGGGGAGCTGTTTTTT.

In its sample, this clone was seen once. The chain carries TRBV30 and TRBJ1-1; 8 bases are a match to TRBD1. The CDR3 is 13 residues long. Germline V gene sequence: CDR1 GTSNPN, CDR2 SVGIG (reference sequence). The junction had 7 bases not matched to a gene; V was cut back by 6 bases and J by 4 bases. In nucleotides, the CDR3 is TGTGCCTGTATACAGGGGGGAACCACTGAAGCTTTCTTT. The encoded protein is CACIQGGTTEAFF. The whole variable domain, remainder taken from reference TRBV30 and TRBJ1-1, is SQTIHQWPATLVQPVGSPLSLECTVEGTSNPNLYWYRQAAGRGLQLLFYSVGIGQISSEVPQNLSASRPQDRQFILSSKKLLLSDSGFYLCACIQGGTTEAFFGQGTRLTVV.

This clone came up a few times. V usage is TRBV4-1 and J usage is TRBJ2-7; no clear D gene. The germline V gene has CDR1 MGHRA and CDR2 YSYEKL. Trimming removed 0 bases at V and 6 bases at J, with 9 bases between. This CDR3 is 13 amino acids long. The CDR3: CASSQEVHSEQYV. CDR3 in DNA: TGCGCCAGCAGCCAAGAGGTTCACAGCGAGCAGTACGTC.

Only one count was recorded for this clone. The V and J genes are TRBV5-4 and TRBJ1-2; 8 bases are a match to TRBD1. Germline CDR1 is SGHNT and CDR2 is YYREEE (reference sequence). With 5 bases clipped from V and 4 bases from J, the junction kept 4 bases outside the gene matches. The CDR3 contains 13 residues. For the CDR3, the DNA is TGTGCCAGCAGTTATGGACAGGGCTATGGCTACACCTTC. Encoded protein: CASSYGQGYGYTF.

The rearrangement joins TRBV19 to TRBJ1-5, with unresolved D. The CDR3 length is 16 residues. With 6 bases removed from V and 6 bases from J, the gap between germline ends came to 21 bases. Germline V lookup: CDR1 LNHDA, CDR2 SQIVND (reference sequence). The CDR3 nucleotides are TGTGCCAGTAGATTGGACTCTAGTATTCGTGGTCAGCCCCAGCATTTT. It is translated as CASRLDSSIRGQPQHF.

CDR3 coding DNA: TGTGCCAGCACCCTTACCGGACAGGGCCTAGCTCAGCCCCAGCATTTT. This encodes CASTLTGQGLAQPQHF. This chain uses TRBV5-6 with TRBJ1-5; 8 nucleotides align to TRBD1. There are 16 residues in the CDR3. Germline CDR1 reads SGHDT; CDR2 reads YYEEEE. J was trimmed by 6 bases and V by 6 bases; bases with no gene match: 14.

The CDR3 loop reads CASSDLAGGNNEQFF. The CDR3 DNA reads as TGTGCCAGCAGTGATCTAGCGGGAGGGAACAATGAGCAGTTCTTC. The V and J genes are TRBV2 and TRBJ2-1; 12 positions agree with TRBD2. This CDR3 comprises 15 residues. Germline-derived CDR1 and CDR2 are SNHLY and FYNNEI. V lost 3 bases and J lost 5; bases outside the gene matches: 2.

This clone turned up a few times. This chain links TRBV30 with TRBJ1-6, with D possibly TRBD1 on 5 matching bases. The germline V gene has CDR1 GTSNPN and CDR2 SVGIG (reference sequence). Trimming pared 7 bases from V and 5 bases from J, leaving 18 bases between. This CDR3 is 15 amino acids long. CDR3 sequence (DNA): TGTGCCTTCTCAAGACAGTCTCACAATAATTCACCCCTCCACTTT. As protein: CAFSRQSHNNSPLHF.

The chain recombines TRBV28 with TRBJ2-7; the match to TRBD2 covers 14 bases. This CDR3 spans 16 amino acids. Germline V gives CDR1 MDHEN, CDR2 SYDVKM. Trimming cost V 4 bases and J 5 bases; bases outside gene matches: 7. CDR3 region: CASSSPGTSGRNEQYV. CDR3 nucleotides: TGTGCCAGCAGTTCCCCCGGGACTAGCGGGAGAAACGAGCAGTACGTC.

The J gene is TRBJ2-4, the V gene TRBV27; 8 bases map to TRBD2. CDR1 is MNHEY and CDR2 is SMNVEV in the germline V gene (reference sequence). This CDR3 has 17 amino acids. V trimming: 6 bases; J trimming: 3 bases; junction bases outside the gene matches: 13. The CDR3 loop reads CASSPGGGRRNKNIQYF. DNA for the CDR3: TGTGCCAGCAGCCCGGGGGGCGGGAGGAGAAACAAAAACATTCAGTACTTC.

V and J are TRBV7-9 and TRBJ2-7; 9 bases map to TRBD1. CDR1 and CDR2 from the germline V gene are SEHNR and FQNEAQ (reference sequence). V was pared by 6 bases and J by 7 bases, with 7 bases of the junction left unmatched. The CDR3 length is 13 residues. The CDR3 loop reads CASRKGTGQEQYF. In DNA form, the CDR3 reads TGTGCCAGCAGGAAGGGGACAGGGCAAGAGCAGTACTTC.